This T cell receptor (beta chain) was sequenced for a study of shared clonotypes between healthy human individuals (dated by TCRdb to 2018 to 2021). A note on the overall study: The cohort comprised a couple of women and three men aged 18 to 49 years. Between about 0.8 and 9 billion PBMCs per donor were obtained by leukapheresis. To estimate repertoire size and how much clonotypes are shared between individuals, the study performed deep sequencing of blood TCR repertoires from 4 to 6 healthy adults. Libraries were prepared and TCR repertoires were sequenced by different laboratories using diverse techniques, in order to increase sequencing depth and limit assay-specific biases. Here is what the overall study found, with its caveats: Pairwise subsampling indicated that sequencing depth was expected to affect the degree of clonotype sharing among donors. The genetic and exposure-history diversity represented was limited by the small number of donors. Sampling was limited to blood, and TCR repertoires in tissue likely differ from TCR repertoires in blood.

Using the deep immunoSEQ assay, TCR CDR3 regions were amplified from genomic DNA by multiplex PCR. Extracted genomic DNA from each cell subset was distributed evenly across all wells of several immunoSEQ 96-well plates, and each plate was treated as a replicate. Each replicate PCR for unsorted PBMC received about 310 ng genomic DNA, equal to approximately 29,000 T cell genomes. Ten immunoSEQ deep assay plates were used to sequence unsorted PBMC genomic DNA. Purified libraries were measured with a Qubit 3.0 fluorometer, size-checked on a Bioanalyzer 2100, and measured again with the KAPA Library Quantification kit. Every immunoSEQ 96-well plate was sequenced on a dedicated single-read 150-cycle Illumina NextSeq 550 flow cell. The authors' analysis ran thus. Because only junctional sequences without quality scores were contained in the immunoSEQ output, filtering matching that applied to full-length reads could not be performed. To assign V/J genes and CDR3, sequences were annotated using PyIR, a Python wrapper for IgBLAST v1.9, with IMGT germline references. Reads were removed for weak V/J assignments (E-value above 1e-6), missing CDR3, stop codons, out-of-frame junctions, or ambiguous translated residues. V3J clonotypes were defined as sequences sharing the same inferred V gene, J gene, and CDR3 amino acid sequence. To compute the percentage overlap between repertoires, the number of shared unique clonotypes was divided by the size of the smaller repertoire. Repertoire richness was assessed with RTK rarefaction, the Chao1 estimator, and Recon v2.1 estimates of unobserved clonotypes. TCRdb obtained this table from immuneACCESS and retained in-frame rearrangements with V and J assigned. These tables miss some clones; where compared with another copy, unresolved V genes account for less than half of the shortfall, and the remainder is unexplained. The DNA gave D and trimming, while V, J and clone size come from that table. The sample table holds about 490,000 clones, of which about three quarters were seen once. Of the sample, roughly 13% falls within the top ten clones.

The donors were healthy, HIV-negative adults with no recently reported acute infections or vaccinations. Every donor was a Caucasian adult residing in Nashville, Tennessee, USA. In the unsorted samples, 85 million to 100 million PBMCs were counted, and genomic DNA was extracted using the QIAamp DNA Blood Mini kit. Blood was obtained by leukapheresis, after which PBMCs were separated by Ficoll-Histopaque density gradient centrifugation and cryopreserved in liquid nitrogen vapor phase. CDR1 SGHKS and CDR2 YYEKEE are derived from the germline V gene (reference sequence). The CDR3 runs 15 residues from the cysteine to the phenylalanine. The sequence is cut down to CDR3 DNA, 45 bases in frame from base 1. Trimming takes 0 bases from V and 7 bases from J, and the germline ends sit 14 bases apart. Concerning this clone: There is no known antigen for this receptor. No much larger clone exists at a distance of one base, and base qualities are not known.

The source material was PBMCs. The source of this sequence is a woman aged 40 to 50 in good health. Some clones in this sample may be carry-over from other donors' samples. Recombination joined TRBV5-5 with TRBJ2-4; a confident D gene designation cannot be given. The CDR3 amino acid sequence is: CASSLGFGIPNIQYF. The DNA is as follows: TGTGCCAGCAGCTTGGGGTTTGGGATTCCGAACATTCAGTACTTC.